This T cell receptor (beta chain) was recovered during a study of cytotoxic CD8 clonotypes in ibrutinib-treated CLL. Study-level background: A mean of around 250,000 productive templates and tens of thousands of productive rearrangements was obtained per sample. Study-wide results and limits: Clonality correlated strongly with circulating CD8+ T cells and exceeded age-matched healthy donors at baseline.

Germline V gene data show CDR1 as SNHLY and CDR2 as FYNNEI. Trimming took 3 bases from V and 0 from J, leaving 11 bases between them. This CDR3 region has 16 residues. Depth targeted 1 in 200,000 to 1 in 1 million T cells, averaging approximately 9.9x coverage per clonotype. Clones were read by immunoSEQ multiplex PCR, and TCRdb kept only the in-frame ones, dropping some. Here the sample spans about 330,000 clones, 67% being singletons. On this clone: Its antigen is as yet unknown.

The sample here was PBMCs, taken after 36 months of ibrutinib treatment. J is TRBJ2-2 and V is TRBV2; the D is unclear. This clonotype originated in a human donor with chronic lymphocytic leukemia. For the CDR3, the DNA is TGTGCCAGCAGTGAGACTCACGGTACGAACACCGGGGAGCTGTTTTTT. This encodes CASSETHGTNTGELFF.